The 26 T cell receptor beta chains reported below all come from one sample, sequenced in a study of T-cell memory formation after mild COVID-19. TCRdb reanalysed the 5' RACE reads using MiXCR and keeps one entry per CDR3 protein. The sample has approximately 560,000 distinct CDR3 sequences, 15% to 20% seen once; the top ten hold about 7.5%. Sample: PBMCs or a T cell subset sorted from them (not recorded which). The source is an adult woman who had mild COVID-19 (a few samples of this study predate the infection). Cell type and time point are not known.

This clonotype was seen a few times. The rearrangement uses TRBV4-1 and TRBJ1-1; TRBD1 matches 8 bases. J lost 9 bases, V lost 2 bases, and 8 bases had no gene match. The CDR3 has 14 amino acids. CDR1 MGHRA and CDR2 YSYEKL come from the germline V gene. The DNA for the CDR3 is TGCGCCAGCAGCCAAACTCCTGGGGACAGGAAAGCTTTCTTT. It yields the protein CASSQTPGDRKAFF.

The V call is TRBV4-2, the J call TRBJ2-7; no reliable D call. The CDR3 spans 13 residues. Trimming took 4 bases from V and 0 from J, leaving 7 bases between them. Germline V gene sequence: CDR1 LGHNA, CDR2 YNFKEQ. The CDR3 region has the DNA TGTGCCAGCAGCCGAATGAGCTCCTACGAGCAGTACTTC. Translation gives CASSRMSSYEQYF.

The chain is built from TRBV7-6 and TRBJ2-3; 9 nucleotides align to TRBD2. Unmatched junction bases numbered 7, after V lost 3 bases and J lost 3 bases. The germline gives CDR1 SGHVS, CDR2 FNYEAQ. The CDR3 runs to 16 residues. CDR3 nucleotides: TGTGCCAGCAGCTTTACCCTCAGCGGGGGGACAGATACGCAGTATTTT. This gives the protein CASSFTLSGGTDTQYF.

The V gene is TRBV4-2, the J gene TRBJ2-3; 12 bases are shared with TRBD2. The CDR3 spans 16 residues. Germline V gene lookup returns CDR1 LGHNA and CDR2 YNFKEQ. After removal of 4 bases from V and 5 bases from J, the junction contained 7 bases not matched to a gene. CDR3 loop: CASSRLTSGGRDTQYF. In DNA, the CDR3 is TGTGCCAGCAGCCGGCTGACTAGCGGGGGTAGAGATACGCAGTATTTT.

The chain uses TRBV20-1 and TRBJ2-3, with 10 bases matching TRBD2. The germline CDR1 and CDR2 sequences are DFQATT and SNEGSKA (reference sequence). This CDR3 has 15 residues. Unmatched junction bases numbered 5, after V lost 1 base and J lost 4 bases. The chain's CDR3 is CSARVSGRAPDTQYF. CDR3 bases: TGCAGTGCTAGAGTAAGCGGGAGGGCCCCAGATACGCAGTATTTT.

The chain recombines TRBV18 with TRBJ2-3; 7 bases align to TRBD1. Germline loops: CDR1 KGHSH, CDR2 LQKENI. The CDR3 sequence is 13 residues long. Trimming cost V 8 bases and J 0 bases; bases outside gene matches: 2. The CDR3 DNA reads TGTGCCAGCAGGGACAGTAGCACAGATACGCAGTATTTT. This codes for CASRDSSTDTQYF.

The CDR3 DNA follows: TGTGCCAGCAGTGGCGGGGTCTCCTACAATGAGCAGTTCTTC. Its translation is CASSGGVSYNEQFF. This sequence joins TRBV6-1 and TRBJ2-1; a weak D match, TRBD2 (6 bases). From germline, CDR1 is MNHNS and CDR2 SASEGT. This CDR3 has 14 amino acids. Trimming removed 4 bases from V and 0 bases from J, with 7 bases in between.

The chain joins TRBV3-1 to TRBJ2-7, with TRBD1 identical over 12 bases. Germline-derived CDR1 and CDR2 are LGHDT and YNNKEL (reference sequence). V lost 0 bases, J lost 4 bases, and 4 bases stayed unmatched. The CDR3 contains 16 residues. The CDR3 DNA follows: TGTGCCAGCAGCCAAGAAGGGACAGGGGGCTCGTACGAGCAGTACTTC. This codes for CASSQEGTGGSYEQYF.

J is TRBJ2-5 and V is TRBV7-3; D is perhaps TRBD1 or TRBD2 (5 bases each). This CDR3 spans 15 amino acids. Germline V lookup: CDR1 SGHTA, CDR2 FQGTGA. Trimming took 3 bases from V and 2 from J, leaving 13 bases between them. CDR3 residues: CASSLAGTPQETQYF. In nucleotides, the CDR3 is TGTGCCAGCAGCTTGGCCGGGACCCCTCAAGAGACCCAGTACTTC. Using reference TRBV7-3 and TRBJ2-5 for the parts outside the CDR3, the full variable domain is GAGVSQTPSNKVTEKGKYVELRCDPISGHTALYWYRQSLGQGPEFLIYFQGTGAADDSGLPNDRFFAVRPEGSVSTLKIQRTERGDSAVYLCASSLAGTPQETQYFGPGTRLLVL.

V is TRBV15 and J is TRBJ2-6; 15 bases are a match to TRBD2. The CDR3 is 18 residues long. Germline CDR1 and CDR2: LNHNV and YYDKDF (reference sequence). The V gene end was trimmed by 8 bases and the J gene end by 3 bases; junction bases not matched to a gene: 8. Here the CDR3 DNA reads TGTGCCACCTCCCGGACTAGCGGGAGGGCCTATGGGGCCAACGTCCTGACTTTC. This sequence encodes CATSRTSGRAYGANVLTF. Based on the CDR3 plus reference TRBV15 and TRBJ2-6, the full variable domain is DAMVIQNPRYQVTQFGKPVTLSCSQTLNHNVMYWYQQKSSQAPKLLFHYYDKDFNNEADTPDNFQSRRPNTSFCFLDIRSPGLGDTAMYLCATSRTSGRAYGANVLTFGAGSRLTVL.

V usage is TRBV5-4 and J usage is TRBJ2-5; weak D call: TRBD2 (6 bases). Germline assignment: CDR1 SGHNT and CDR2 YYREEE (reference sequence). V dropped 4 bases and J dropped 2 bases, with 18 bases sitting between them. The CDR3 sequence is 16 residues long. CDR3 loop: CASSRPQLASQETQYF. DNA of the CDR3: TGTGCCAGCAGCCGCCCCCAACTAGCATCTCAAGAGACCCAGTACTTC.

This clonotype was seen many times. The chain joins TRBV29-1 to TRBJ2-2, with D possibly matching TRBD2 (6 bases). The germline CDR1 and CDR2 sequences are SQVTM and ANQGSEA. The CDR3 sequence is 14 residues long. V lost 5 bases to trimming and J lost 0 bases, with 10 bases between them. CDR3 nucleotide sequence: TGCAGCGTTCTTAGCGGTTCGAACACCGGGGAGCTGTTTTTT. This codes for CSVLSGSNTGELFF.

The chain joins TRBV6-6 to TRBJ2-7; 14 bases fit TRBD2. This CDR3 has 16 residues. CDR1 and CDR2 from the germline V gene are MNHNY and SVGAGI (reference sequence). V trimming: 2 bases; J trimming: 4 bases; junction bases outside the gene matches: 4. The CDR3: CASSYPGTSGSYEQYF. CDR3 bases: TGTGCCAGCAGTTACCCCGGGACTAGCGGGAGTTACGAGCAGTACTTC.

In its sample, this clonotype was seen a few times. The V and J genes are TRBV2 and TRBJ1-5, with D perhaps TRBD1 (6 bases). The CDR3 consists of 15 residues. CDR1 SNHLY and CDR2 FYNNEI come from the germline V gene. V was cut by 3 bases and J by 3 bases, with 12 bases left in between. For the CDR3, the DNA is TGTGCCAGCAGTGATCTTACAGGGATCAATCAGCCCCAGCATTTT. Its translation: CASSDLTGINQPQHF.

For the CDR3, the DNA is TGTGCCAGCAGCCCCCCGGTCCCGAGCTCCTACAATGAGCAGTTCTTC. Amino acids: CASSPPVPSSYNEQFF. This chain uses TRBV11-3 with TRBJ2-1, with D hard to call. The length of the CDR3 is 16 residues. Germline V gene lookup returns CDR1 SGHNT and CDR2 YENEEA. Trimming cost V 5 bases and J 0 bases, with 14 bases left between them.

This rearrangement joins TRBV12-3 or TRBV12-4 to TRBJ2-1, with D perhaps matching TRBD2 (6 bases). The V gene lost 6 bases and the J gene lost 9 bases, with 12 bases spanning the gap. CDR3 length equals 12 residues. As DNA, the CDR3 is TGTGCCAGCAGGGGGGGTCTTGGTGAGCAGTTCTTC. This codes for CASRGGLGEQFF.

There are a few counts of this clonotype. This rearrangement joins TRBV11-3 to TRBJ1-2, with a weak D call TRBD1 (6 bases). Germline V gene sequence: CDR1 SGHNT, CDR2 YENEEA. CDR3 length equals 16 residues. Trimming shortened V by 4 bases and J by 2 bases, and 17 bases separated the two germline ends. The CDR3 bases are TGTGCCAGCAGCTCACCCGGGGGGCTCCCAAACTATGGCTACACCTTC. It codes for CASSSPGGLPNYGYTF.

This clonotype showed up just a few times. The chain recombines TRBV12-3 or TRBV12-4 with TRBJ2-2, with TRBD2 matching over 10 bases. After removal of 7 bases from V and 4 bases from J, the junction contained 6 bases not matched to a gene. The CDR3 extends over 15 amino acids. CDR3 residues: CASTLSGGRTGELFF. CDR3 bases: TGTGCCAGCACCCTTAGCGGGGGGCGCACCGGGGAGCTGTTTTTT.

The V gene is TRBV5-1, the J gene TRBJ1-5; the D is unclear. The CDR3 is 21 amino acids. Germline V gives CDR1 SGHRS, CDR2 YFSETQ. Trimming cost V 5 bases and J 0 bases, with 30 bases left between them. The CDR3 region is CASRMRPLVAAGIYSNQPQHF. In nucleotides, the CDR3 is TGCGCCAGCAGGATGAGGCCACTCGTCGCGGCGGGGATTTATAGCAATCAGCCCCAGCATTTT.

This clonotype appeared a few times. CDR3 in DNA: TGCGCCAGCAGCATACAGGGAGATGAGCAGTTCTTC. Its protein product is CASSIQGDEQFF. The chain has TRBV5-1 and TRBJ2-1; D is possibly TRBD1 (6 bases). CDR3 length: 12 residues. V was shortened by 4 bases and J by 8 bases, with 10 bases between the two germline ends. The germline V gene has CDR1 SGHRS and CDR2 YFSETQ.

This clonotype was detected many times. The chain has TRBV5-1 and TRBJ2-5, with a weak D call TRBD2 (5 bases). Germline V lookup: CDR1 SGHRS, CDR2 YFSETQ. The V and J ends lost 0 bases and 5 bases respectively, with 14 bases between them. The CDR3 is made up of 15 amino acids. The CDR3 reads CASSLEGPGWETQYF. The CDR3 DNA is TGCGCCAGCAGCTTGGAAGGACCGGGGTGGGAGACCCAGTACTTC.

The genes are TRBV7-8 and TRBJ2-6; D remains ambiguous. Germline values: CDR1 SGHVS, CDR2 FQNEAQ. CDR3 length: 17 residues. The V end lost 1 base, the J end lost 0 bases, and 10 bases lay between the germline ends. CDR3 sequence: CASSLEGPNSGANVLTF. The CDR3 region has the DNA TGTGCCAGCAGCTTAGAGGGCCCGAACTCTGGGGCCAACGTCCTGACTTTC.

The chain's CDR3 is CASRAQGDSSGANVLTF. The DNA for the CDR3 is TGTGCCAGCAGAGCGCAGGGCGATTCCTCTGGGGCCAACGTCCTGACTTTC. The V and J genes are TRBV6-2 or TRBV6-3 and TRBJ2-6; TRBD1 might be the D (5 bases). The CDR3 spans 17 residues. In germline, CDR1 is MNHEY, CDR2 SVGEGT. With 6 bases removed from V and 0 bases from J, the gap between germline ends came to 15 bases.

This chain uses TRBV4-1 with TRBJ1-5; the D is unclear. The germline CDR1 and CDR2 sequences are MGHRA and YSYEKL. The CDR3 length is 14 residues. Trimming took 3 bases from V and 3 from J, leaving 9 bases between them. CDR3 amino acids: CASSHTTYNQPQHF. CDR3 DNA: TGCGCCAGCAGCCACACAACCTACAATCAGCCCCAGCATTTT.

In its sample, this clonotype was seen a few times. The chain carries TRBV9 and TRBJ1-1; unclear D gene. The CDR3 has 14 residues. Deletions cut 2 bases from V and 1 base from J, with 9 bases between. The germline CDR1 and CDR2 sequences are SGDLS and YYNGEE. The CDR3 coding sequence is TGTGCCAGCAGCGTGTACATCCCGAACACTGAAGCTTTCTTT. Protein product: CASSVYIPNTEAFF.

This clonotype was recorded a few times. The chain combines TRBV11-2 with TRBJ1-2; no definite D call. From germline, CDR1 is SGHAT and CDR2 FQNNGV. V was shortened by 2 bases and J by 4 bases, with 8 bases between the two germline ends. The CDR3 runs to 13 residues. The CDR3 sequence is CASSLKFFYGYTF. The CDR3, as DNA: TGTGCCAGCAGCTTAAAGTTTTTCTATGGCTACACCTTC.